The 18 T cell receptor beta chains below all came from one sample that was sequenced in a study of shared clonotypes between healthy human individuals. Method: immunoSEQ multiplex PCR; TCRdb's copy keeps in-frame clones and lacks some. The sample holds millions of clones, around nine tenths seen once. The sequencing sample was made of naive CD4+ T cells sorted from blood. Subset meaning: CD45RA+ positively selected. All receptors derive from a man aged 18 to 29 in good health.

The chain is built from TRBV6-1 and TRBJ2-4; D unclear. Trimming took off 5 bases at V and 6 bases at J, with 11 bases between the two ends. CDR1 is MNHNS and CDR2 is SASEGT in the germline V gene. This CDR3 comprises 13 residues. Here the CDR3 DNA reads TGTGCCAGCAGTCAAGAGACCGGAAACATTCAGTACTTC. Protein: CASSQETGNIQYF.

This clone has a single count. This same CDR3 is encoded by further DNA sequences in the sample. The gene calls are TRBV7-2 and TRBJ1-2; D is ambiguous. Trimming pared 0 bases from V and 0 bases from J, leaving 2 bases between. The CDR3 runs 13 residues. The germline V gene encodes CDR1 SGHTA and CDR2 FQGNSA. The CDR3 loop is CASSLAPNYGYTF. The CDR3, as DNA: TGTGCCAGCAGCTTAGCACCTAACTATGGCTACACCTTC.

The chain carries TRBV4-1 and TRBJ2-3; D is unresolved. The germline CDR1 and CDR2 sequences are MGHRA and YSYEKL. Trimming took off 6 bases at V and 3 bases at J, with 10 bases between the two ends. The CDR3 consists of 13 residues. The CDR3 DNA follows: TGCGCCAGCAGTTTGGTTTCAACAGATACGCAGTATTTT. The encoded protein is CASSLVSTDTQYF.

This clone was counted a single time. This chain links TRBV5-1 with TRBJ2-2; 9 bases are a match to TRBD1. V lost 4 bases and J lost 3; bases outside the gene matches: 7. Germline assignment: CDR1 SGHRS and CDR2 YFSETQ. The CDR3 contains 16 residues. CDR3 protein: CASSRTGDVDTGELFF. CDR3 nucleotide sequence: TGCGCCAGCAGCCGGACAGGGGACGTCGACACCGGGGAGCTGTTTTTT.

The chain uses TRBV6-6 and TRBJ1-2; D possibly corresponds to TRBD1 (6 bases). This CDR3 spans 14 amino acids. The ends were cut back, 6 bases at V and 3 bases at J, with 14 bases in the middle. Germline CDR1 MNHNY, CDR2 SVGAGI (reference sequence). The DNA of the CDR3 is TGTGCCAGCAGAGTCGGACAGCTCTACTATGGCTACACCTTC. Its protein product is CASRVGQLYYGYTF.

This clone has just a few counts. The rearrangement joins TRBV6-5 to TRBJ1-2; D is unresolved. V was clipped by 4 bases and J by 7 bases, with 13 bases between them. The CDR3 covers 13 residues. Per the germline V gene, CDR1 is MNHEY and CDR2 is SVGAGI. The CDR3 DNA reads TGTGCCAGCAGTTCGACAAGGCGAGGTGGCTACACCTTC. Its protein is CASSSTRRGGYTF.

The V gene is TRBV10-3, the J gene TRBJ2-3; perhaps TRBD2 as D (6 bases). The CDR3 contains 18 residues. Germline assignment: CDR1 ENHRY and CDR2 SYGVKD. The V end lost 3 bases, the J end lost 0 bases, and 19 bases lay between the germline ends. For the CDR3, the DNA is TGTGCCATCAGTGACCCCATTAGGAGGGTCTCTAGCACAGATACGCAGTATTTT. Its protein product is CAISDPIRRVSSTDTQYF.

This sequence joins TRBV4-1 and TRBJ1-5; TRBD1 aligns across 7 bases. Germline V lookup: CDR1 MGHRA, CDR2 YSYEKL. This CDR3 region has 16 residues. Trimming cost V 4 bases and J 9 bases; bases outside gene matches: 15. The DNA of the CDR3 is TGCGCCAGCAGCCGGGACAGTCTAGGTGATAATTCGCCCCAGCATTTT. Amino acid sequence: CASSRDSLGDNSPQHF.

The CDR3 here is CASSPLAVDGTEQFF. The CDR3 DNA reads TGTGCCAGCTCACCACTAGCGGTAGATGGGACTGAGCAGTTCTTC. The chain carries TRBV18 and TRBJ2-1, with a tentative D call TRBD2 (6 bases). Trimming removed 1 base from V and 9 bases from J, with 16 bases in between. CDR1 and CDR2 from the germline V gene are KGHSH and LQKENI. The CDR3 loop spans 15 amino acids.

The V gene is TRBV4-2, the J gene TRBJ2-3, with D hard to call. Looked up from germline, CDR1 is LGHNA and CDR2 is YNFKEQ. The CDR3 runs to 15 residues. V dropped 1 base and J dropped 2 bases, with 10 bases sitting between them. The CDR3 DNA is TGTGCCAGCAGCCAAGGTGCGGCAGACACAGATACGCAGTATTTT. This gives the protein CASSQGAADTDTQYF.

The chain joins TRBV10-3 to TRBJ2-7, with D uncertain. The CDR3 is 13 amino acids. V was shortened by 8 bases and J by 8 bases, with 19 bases between the two germline ends. CDR1 and CDR2 (germline): ENHRY, SYGVKD. The CDR3 region is CAIGEVAPYKQYF. As DNA, the CDR3 is TGTGCCATCGGGGAAGTGGCACCGTACAAGCAGTACTTC.

V usage is TRBV5-1 and J usage is TRBJ1-1, with D tentatively TRBD1 (5 bases). V lost 4 bases, J lost 3 bases, and 16 bases lay in between. Germline values: CDR1 SGHRS, CDR2 YFSETQ. CDR3 length: 15 amino acids. The CDR3 DNA sequence: TGCGCCAGCAGCGCCGACAGACTATACGACACTGAAGCTTTCTTT. Encoded protein: CASSADRLYDTEAFF.

The chain is built from TRBV28 and TRBJ1-5; no clear D gene. V lost 6 bases to trimming and J lost 15 bases, with 15 bases between them. This CDR3 has 11 amino acids. Germline V gene data show CDR1 as MDHEN and CDR2 as SYDVKM. The CDR3 nucleotides are TGTGCCAGCAGCTCCCCAGGCCTGAGGCATTTT. This encodes CASSSPGLRHF. The whole variable domain, filled in from reference TRBV28 and TRBJ1-5, reads DVKVTQSSRYLVKRTGEKVFLECVQDMDHENMFWYRQDPGLGLRLIYFSYDVKMKEKGDIPEGYSVSREKKERFSLILESASTNQTSMYLCASSSPGLRHFGDGTRLSIL.

This chain uses TRBV4-3 with TRBJ1-4; the D gene is possibly TRBD1 (5 bases). V lost 7 bases and J lost 0, with 12 bases in between. This CDR3 is built from 15 residues. Germline V gene lookup returns CDR1 LGHNA and CDR2 YSLEER. CDR3 loop: CASKRQLATNEKLFF. The CDR3 coding sequence is TGCGCCAGCAAAAGACAGCTGGCAACTAATGAAAAACTGTTTTTT.

About this clone: Other DNA sequences in the same sample also yield this CDR3. This chain connects TRBV7-2 to TRBJ2-3; D is undetermined. This CDR3 is 13 amino acids long. Germline values: CDR1 SGHTA, CDR2 FQGNSA. The ends were cut back, 1 base at V and 2 bases at J, with 4 bases in the middle. CDR3 region: CASSLGLTDTQYF. The CDR3 DNA is TGTGCCAGCAGCTTAGGTCTCACAGATACGCAGTATTTT.

This clone has just a few counts. The chain recombines TRBV5-4 with TRBJ2-1; the match to TRBD2 covers 12 bases. Germline values: CDR1 SGHNT, CDR2 YYREEE (reference sequence). CDR3 length: 13 amino acids. J lost 8 bases, V lost 4 bases, and 1 base had no gene match. This chain's CDR3 is CASSRLAGDEQFF. The CDR3 coding sequence is TGTGCCAGCAGCCGACTAGCGGGAGATGAGCAGTTCTTC.

The chain carries TRBV23-1 and TRBJ2-6; D gene unclear. TRBV23-1 belongs to the ORF category, with a function that is uncertain. The V and J ends lost 3 bases and 0 bases respectively, with 6 bases between them. The CDR3 runs 15 residues. This chain's CDR3 is CASSHSGSGANVLTF. CDR3 coding DNA: TGCGCCAGCAGTCATTCTGGCTCTGGGGCCAACGTCCTGACTTTC.

This clone was detected a few times. The V gene is TRBV25-1, the J gene TRBJ1-1; D may be TRBD1 (5 bases). Germline assignment: CDR1 MGHDK and CDR2 SYGVNS. CDR3 length equals 13 residues. Trimming shortened V by 5 bases and J by 5 bases, and 12 bases separated the two germline ends. The CDR3 DNA follows: TGTGCCAGCAGTTGGGGGGTAAGGACTGAAGCTTTCTTT. Its translation is CASSWGVRTEAFF.